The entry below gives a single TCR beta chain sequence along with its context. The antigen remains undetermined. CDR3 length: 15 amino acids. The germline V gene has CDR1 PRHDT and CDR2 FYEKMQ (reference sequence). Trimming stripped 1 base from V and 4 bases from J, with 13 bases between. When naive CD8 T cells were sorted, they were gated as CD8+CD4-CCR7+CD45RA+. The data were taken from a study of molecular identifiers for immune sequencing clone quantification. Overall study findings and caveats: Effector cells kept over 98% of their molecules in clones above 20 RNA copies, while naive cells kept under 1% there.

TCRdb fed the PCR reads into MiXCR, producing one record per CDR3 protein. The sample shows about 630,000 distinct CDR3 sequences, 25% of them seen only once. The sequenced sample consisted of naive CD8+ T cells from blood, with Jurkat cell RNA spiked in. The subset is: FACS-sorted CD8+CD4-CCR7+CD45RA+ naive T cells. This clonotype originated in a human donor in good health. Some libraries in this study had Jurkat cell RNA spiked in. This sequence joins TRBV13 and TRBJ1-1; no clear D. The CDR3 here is CASSLVTGLSTEAFF. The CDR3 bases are TGTGCCAGCAGCTTAGTTACGGGCTTGAGCACTGAAGCTTTCTTT.